This record covers a single T cell receptor beta chain. The CDR3 runs 17 residues. Germline CDR1 MGHRA, CDR2 YSYEKL. Germline trimming cut 1 base from V and 1 base from J; bases unmatched to any gene: 7. The sample belongs to a study of blood T cell repertoires in COVID-19. Only in-frame clones appear in the TCRdb table, and some are missing; sequencing was by immunoSEQ multiplex PCR. The data show around 98,000 clones, with about 81% seen just once and 17% held by the top ten. The clonotype comes from a woman in her sixties with acute or convalescent COVID-19. The sample was peripheral blood. The rearrangement links TRBV4-1 to TRBJ1-1; 9 bases are shared with TRBD1. The CDR3: CASSQAGTGRRNTEAFF. The CDR3 DNA sequence: TGCGCCAGCAGCCAAGCGGGGACAGGGAGAAGGAACACTGAAGCTTTCTTT.